A selection of T cell receptor beta chains follows, all from one sample in a study of OX40 agonist ivuxolimab in advanced cancers. Generated by immunoSEQ multiplex PCR, the TCRdb table keeps only in-frame clones and is missing some. Seen here are around 30,000 clones, approximately 86% observed once, and the top ten hold 31%. This specimen was CD4+ or CD8+ T cells sorted from blood, taken in a trial of the OX40 agonist ivuxolimab. Receptor source: an adult with an advanced solid tumor such as melanoma, head and neck, liver or kidney cancer. CDR3s include the opening cysteine and the closing phenylalanine or tryptophan. Fields, in order: V gene, J gene, clone size, D gene, CDR3 DNA, CDR3 protein. D genes are given only for firm matches. Clone size is given for some rows only: seen once, a few or many times, or a class if the clone is expanded.

v_call: TRBV10-2; j_call: TRBJ2-3; clone_size: NA; d_call: NA; cdr3_nt: TGCGCCAGCAGTGACGGTGGCACAGATACGCAGTATTTT; cdr3_aa: CASSDGGTDTQYF
v_call: TRBV10-3; j_call: TRBJ2-3; clone_size: NA; d_call: NA; cdr3_nt: TGTGCCACCCTGGCGGGACACTCAAGCACAGATACGCAGTATTTT; cdr3_aa: CATLAGHSSTDTQYF
v_call: TRBV29-1; j_call: TRBJ2-2; clone_size: NA; d_call: TRBD1; cdr3_nt: TGCAGCGTTTCCACAGGGGACACCGGGGAGCTGTTTTTT; cdr3_aa: CSVSTGDTGELFF
v_call: TRBV6-5; j_call: TRBJ1-1; clone_size: NA; d_call: NA; cdr3_nt: TGTGCCCTACAGCGTCCTATGAACACTGAAGCTTTCTTT; cdr3_aa: CALQRPMNTEAFF
v_call: TRBV9; j_call: TRBJ1-5; clone_size: few; d_call: NA; cdr3_nt: TGTGCCAGCAACCAAGGGGGGCTGCATCAGCCCCAGCATTTT; cdr3_aa: CASNQGGLHQPQHF
v_call: TRBV19; j_call: TRBJ1-1; clone_size: NA; d_call: NA; cdr3_nt: TGTGCCAGTAGTATCTCTAAGAACTCTGAAGCTTTCTTT; cdr3_aa: CASSISKNSEAFF
v_call: TRBV6-5; j_call: TRBJ1-1; clone_size: NA; d_call: NA; cdr3_nt: TGTGCCAGCAGTGCGGGGAATTTTGAAGCTTTCTTT; cdr3_aa: CASSAGNFEAFF
v_call: TRBV10-3; j_call: TRBJ2-7; clone_size: few; d_call: TRBD2; cdr3_nt: TGTGCCATCAGTGAAGTTGGGGATTACGGACTAGTAGGCGGGGTGCAGTACTTC; cdr3_aa: CAISEVGDYGLVGGVQYF
v_call: TRBV27; j_call: TRBJ2-7; clone_size: NA; d_call: NA; cdr3_nt: TGTGCCAGCAGCGGAGGTTCCTACGAGCAGTACTTC; cdr3_aa: CASSGGSYEQYF
v_call: TRBV11-1; j_call: TRBJ2-7; clone_size: NA; d_call: TRBD2; cdr3_nt: TGTGCCAGCAGCCTGGCTAGCGGGAGTTTCTACGAGCAGTACTTC; cdr3_aa: CASSLASGSFYEQYF
v_call: TRBV6-1; j_call: TRBJ1-1; clone_size: NA; d_call: NA; cdr3_nt: TGTGCCAGCAGTGAAACCCCCAGGGGAACTGAAGCTTTCTTT; cdr3_aa: CASSETPRGTEAFF
v_call: TRBV28; j_call: TRBJ2-1; clone_size: once; d_call: NA; cdr3_nt: TGTGCCAGTAAAACAGAACCCAGCTCCTACAATGAGCAGTTCTTC; cdr3_aa: CASKTEPSSYNEQFF
v_call: TRBV10-1; j_call: TRBJ2-7; clone_size: NA; d_call: NA; cdr3_nt: TGCGCCAGCAGCCCGGGGCCCTCCTACGAGCAGTACTTC; cdr3_aa: CASSPGPSYEQYF
v_call: TRBV21-1; j_call: TRBJ1-1; clone_size: NA; d_call: NA; cdr3_nt: TGTGCCAGCAGCACAGGACAGCGAGACACTGAAGCTTTCTTT; cdr3_aa: CASSTGQRDTEAFF
v_call: TRBV27; j_call: TRBJ2-2; clone_size: NA; d_call: TRBD2; cdr3_nt: TGTGCCAGCAGGCCGACTAGCGGAACTTACGGGGAGCTGTTTTTT; cdr3_aa: CASRPTSGTYGELFF
v_call: TRBV2; j_call: TRBJ2-3; clone_size: medium-sized; d_call: NA; cdr3_nt: TGTGCCAGCAGTGAAACGATAGCGATAACTCTGGGGGCAGATACGCAGTATTTT; cdr3_aa: CASSETIAITLGADTQYF
v_call: TRBV19; j_call: TRBJ1-6; clone_size: NA; d_call: TRBD1; cdr3_nt: TGTGCCAGTAGTATGGACCCGGGACAGGCCCTGCGTTCACCCCTCCACTTT; cdr3_aa: CASSMDPGQALRSPLHF
v_call: TRBV7-9; j_call: TRBJ2-5; clone_size: once; d_call: TRBD2; cdr3_nt: TGTGCCAGCAGCCCCCCTACTAGCGGGAGGGCCGATGGAGAGACCCAGTACTTC; cdr3_aa: CASSPPTSGRADGETQYF
v_call: TRBV13; j_call: TRBJ1-2; clone_size: NA; d_call: TRBD1; cdr3_nt: TGTGCCAGCAGCCCTCGAGCCCTGACAGGGGGCGATGGCTACACCTTC; cdr3_aa: CASSPRALTGGDGYTF
v_call: TRBV28; j_call: TRBJ2-7; clone_size: few; d_call: NA; cdr3_nt: TGTGCCAGCAGTCCTGACAGCCCGGCCTACGAGCAGTACTTC; cdr3_aa: CASSPDSPAYEQYF
v_call: TRBV9; j_call: TRBJ1-4; clone_size: NA; d_call: TRBD1; cdr3_nt: TGTGCCAGCAACCCATCGGGACAGAATTATGAAAAACTGTTTTTT; cdr3_aa: CASNPSGQNYEKLFF
v_call: TRBV14; j_call: TRBJ2-7; clone_size: NA; d_call: NA; cdr3_nt: TGTGCCAGCAGCGCGAAGACGGGTTCAGGGCCCACTCTCTCCTACGAGCAGTACTTC; cdr3_aa: CASSAKTGSGPTLSYEQYF
v_call: TRBV4-3; j_call: TRBJ1-2; clone_size: NA; d_call: TRBD1; cdr3_nt: TGCGCCAGCAGCCCCTGGACAGGAGGGAACTATGGCTACACCTTC; cdr3_aa: CASSPWTGGNYGYTF
v_call: TRBV6-4; j_call: TRBJ1-3; clone_size: once; d_call: NA; cdr3_nt: TGTGCCAGCAGTGATAGGCGGGGATTGAAGGGAGACAGCGGAAACACCATATATTTT; cdr3_aa: CASSDRRGLKGDSGNTIYF
v_call: TRBV4-3; j_call: TRBJ2-1; clone_size: NA; d_call: NA; cdr3_nt: TGCGCCAGCAGCCAAGAAGTGGTCGGTAATGAGCAGTTCTTC; cdr3_aa: CASSQEVVGNEQFF
v_call: TRBV4-3; j_call: TRBJ1-2; clone_size: NA; d_call: NA; cdr3_nt: TGCGCCAGCAGCCAAGATGTCAACACATACTATGGCTACACCTTC; cdr3_aa: CASSQDVNTYYGYTF
v_call: TRBV9; j_call: TRBJ2-1; clone_size: NA; d_call: NA; cdr3_nt: TGTGCCAGCAGCCCCACCGCTGGGGGGAGTTCCTACAATGAGCAGTTCTTC; cdr3_aa: CASSPTAGGSSYNEQFF
v_call: TRBV27; j_call: TRBJ2-7; clone_size: NA; d_call: NA; cdr3_nt: TGTGCCAGCAGTTGGGACGGAAACTACGAGCAGTACTTC; cdr3_aa: CASSWDGNYEQYF
v_call: TRBV19; j_call: TRBJ1-5; clone_size: NA; d_call: TRBD1; cdr3_nt: TGTGCCAGTAGTACTGGGACAGAATATAGCAATCAGCCCCAGCATTTT; cdr3_aa: CASSTGTEYSNQPQHF
v_call: TRBV27; j_call: TRBJ1-3; clone_size: once; d_call: NA; cdr3_nt: TGTGCCAGCAGTTCCCTGGGTGGAAGCTCTGGAAACACCATATATTTT; cdr3_aa: CASSSLGGSSGNTIYF
v_call: TRBV28; j_call: TRBJ2-5; clone_size: NA; d_call: TRBD2; cdr3_nt: TGTGCCAGCAGTACCCGTCTACCTAGCGGGAGAGCCCGGAGAGAAGAGACCCAGTACTTC; cdr3_aa: CASSTRLPSGRARREETQYF
v_call: TRBV4-1; j_call: TRBJ2-1; clone_size: NA; d_call: TRBD2; cdr3_nt: TGCGCCAGCAGCTACGAGGGAGCGGGGAATGAGCAGTTCTTC; cdr3_aa: CASSYEGAGNEQFF
v_call: TRBV9; j_call: TRBJ2-2; clone_size: few; d_call: NA; cdr3_nt: TGTGCCAGCAGCGCCGCTGATTTGGGTCCGAACACCGGGGAGCTGTTTTTT; cdr3_aa: CASSAADLGPNTGELFF
v_call: TRBV9; j_call: TRBJ1-1; clone_size: once; d_call: NA; cdr3_nt: TGTGCCAGCAGCGTCACTGGGCGCCTTGACACTGAAGCTTTCTTT; cdr3_aa: CASSVTGRLDTEAFF
v_call: TRBV4-2; j_call: TRBJ1-4; clone_size: NA; d_call: TRBD1; cdr3_nt: TGTGCCAGCAGCCAATATCGGGACAGCTCAGAAAAACTGTTTTTT; cdr3_aa: CASSQYRDSSEKLFF
v_call: TRBV11-2; j_call: TRBJ2-7; clone_size: NA; d_call: TRBD2; cdr3_nt: TGTGCCAGCAGCTTAGAGGTAGCGGGAGGATCCTACGAGCAGTACTTC; cdr3_aa: CASSLEVAGGSYEQYF
v_call: TRBV15; j_call: TRBJ2-1; clone_size: NA; d_call: NA; cdr3_nt: TGTGCCACCAGCAGTCTCCCGGGACCCTCCTACAATGAGCAGTTCTTC; cdr3_aa: CATSSLPGPSYNEQFF
v_call: TRBV29-1; j_call: TRBJ2-4; clone_size: once; d_call: NA; cdr3_nt: TGCAGCGTTGTAGGGGGACTAGCCAAAAACATTCAGTACTTC; cdr3_aa: CSVVGGLAKNIQYF
v_call: TRBV28; j_call: TRBJ2-7; clone_size: NA; d_call: NA; cdr3_nt: TGTGCCAGCAGTTTATCTCCTGGCGAGCAGTACTTC; cdr3_aa: CASSLSPGEQYF
v_call: TRBV9; j_call: TRBJ1-2; clone_size: NA; d_call: NA; cdr3_nt: TGTGCCAGCAGCGTAGAGGACTATGGCTACACCTTC; cdr3_aa: CASSVEDYGYTF
v_call: TRBV6-5; j_call: TRBJ1-1; clone_size: NA; d_call: TRBD1; cdr3_nt: TGTGCCAGCAGTTACTCCGGCAGGCCAGGGGGCACTGAAGCTTTCTTT; cdr3_aa: CASSYSGRPGGTEAFF
v_call: TRBV11-2; j_call: TRBJ2-7; clone_size: NA; d_call: NA; cdr3_nt: TGTGCCAGCAGCTTCACCGCGCCCGAGCAGTACTTC; cdr3_aa: CASSFTAPEQYF
v_call: TRBV7-6; j_call: TRBJ2-5; clone_size: NA; d_call: NA; cdr3_nt: TGTGCCAGCAGTTCCCGGGCGGGACAGACTATCCAAGAGACCCAGTACTTC; cdr3_aa: CASSSRAGQTIQETQYF
v_call: TRBV15; j_call: TRBJ1-1; clone_size: NA; d_call: TRBD1; cdr3_nt: TGTGCCACCAGCAGAACAGGGGGCACTGAAGCTTTCTTT; cdr3_aa: CATSRTGGTEAFF
v_call: TRBV27; j_call: TRBJ2-1; clone_size: NA; d_call: TRBD2; cdr3_nt: TGTGCCAGCAGTTTATATCAGACTAGCGCCTTCGATGAGCAGTTCTTC; cdr3_aa: CASSLYQTSAFDEQFF
v_call: TRBV4-1; j_call: TRBJ2-1; clone_size: NA; d_call: NA; cdr3_nt: TGCGCCAGCAGCCAAGGTAGGGAACTGGAAAATGAGCAGTTCTTC; cdr3_aa: CASSQGRELENEQFF
v_call: TRBV10-1; j_call: TRBJ2-2; clone_size: NA; d_call: NA; cdr3_nt: TGCGCCAGTGGGGTCGGGGAGCTGTTTTTT; cdr3_aa: CASGVGELFF
v_call: TRBV5-1; j_call: TRBJ1-1; clone_size: NA; d_call: TRBD1; cdr3_nt: TGCGCCAGCAGCGAGGGACAGCCAGCTTTCTTT; cdr3_aa: CASSEGQPAFF
v_call: TRBV7-8; j_call: TRBJ2-3; clone_size: NA; d_call: NA; cdr3_nt: TGTGCCAGCAGCTTTAATAGCCGGTTGGGCACAGATACGCAGTATTTT; cdr3_aa: CASSFNSRLGTDTQYF
v_call: TRBV27; j_call: TRBJ2-4; clone_size: NA; d_call: NA; cdr3_nt: TGTGCCAGCAGTTTCCAAGGGAATATAGCCAAAAACATTCAGTACTTC; cdr3_aa: CASSFQGNIAKNIQYF
v_call: TRBV6-5; j_call: TRBJ2-1; clone_size: NA; d_call: TRBD2; cdr3_nt: TGTGCCAGCAGGGCCGGGACTAGCGGTAGGAATGAGCAGTTCTTC; cdr3_aa: CASRAGTSGRNEQFF
v_call: TRBV9; j_call: TRBJ2-5; clone_size: NA; d_call: NA; cdr3_nt: TGTGCCAGCAGCGTAGGGGGGTGGACGGCCGAGACCCAGTACTTC; cdr3_aa: CASSVGGWTAETQYF
v_call: TRBV9; j_call: TRBJ2-1; clone_size: NA; d_call: TRBD2; cdr3_nt: TGTGCCAGCAGCACACCGGGACTAGCGGGAGTGGGGAGCTCCTACAATGAGCAGTTCTTC; cdr3_aa: CASSTPGLAGVGSSYNEQFF